Each of the 7 T cell receptor beta chains below was sequenced from the same sample in a study of shared clonotypes between healthy human individuals. Method: immunoSEQ multiplex PCR; TCRdb's copy keeps in-frame clones and lacks some. This table has over a million clones, 70% to 80% appearing once. The sequenced sample consisted of memory CD4+ T cells from PBMCs. Described subset: CD45RA-negative fraction. Source of these receptors: a man in his late teens or twenties in good health. Some clones in this sample may be carry-over from other donors' samples.

The CDR3 bases are TGTGCCAGCAGCTTGAGCAGGACCGGGGAGCTGTTTTTT. Encoded protein: CASSLSRTGELFF. The V and J genes are TRBV5-4 and TRBJ2-2; D uncertain. The germline V gene encodes CDR1 SGHNT and CDR2 YYREEE (reference sequence). The CDR3 is 13 amino acids. Deletions cut 1 base from V and 5 bases from J, with 6 bases between. Drawing the rest from reference TRBV5-4 and TRBJ2-2, the complete variable domain is ETGVTQSPTHLIKTRGQQVTLRCSSQSGHNTVSWYQQALGQGPQFIFQYYREEENGRGNFPPRFSGLQFPNYSSELNVNALELDDSALYLCASSLSRTGELFFGEGSRLTVL.

Only one count was recorded for this clone. The V gene is TRBV28, the J gene TRBJ2-4, with unresolved D. This CDR3 is 14 amino acids long. Trimming cost V 5 bases and J 1 base, with 9 bases left between them. Germline V gene sequence: CDR1 MDHEN, CDR2 SYDVKM. The CDR3 is CASSPMSAKNIQYF. CDR3 nucleotide sequence: TGTGCCAGCAGTCCGATGAGCGCCAAAAACATTCAGTACTTC.

Written as DNA, the CDR3 is TGTGCCAGCAGCGACGGCGGGTCAGCTAACTATGGCTACACCTTC. Its translation: CASSDGGSANYGYTF. J is TRBJ1-2 and V is TRBV5-5; D gene ambiguous. The V end was cut by 4 bases, the J end by 0 bases, with 13 bases between. This CDR3 contains 15 residues. CDR1 is SGHKS, CDR2 YYEKEE, per germline (reference sequence).

V usage is TRBV10-3 and J usage is TRBJ2-1, with 7 bases lining up with TRBD2. The J segment lost 4 bases and the V segment lost 7 bases, leaving 13 bases of the junction unmatched. Per the germline V gene, CDR1 is ENHRY and CDR2 is SYGVKD. The CDR3 is 16 amino acids. The CDR3 bases are TGTGCCATCAAGGCGGCGGGGGAAACGAGGTACAATGAGCAGTTCTTC. Protein: CAIKAAGETRYNEQFF.

This clone has just a few counts. The genes are TRBV10-3 and TRBJ1-1, with D unresolved. This CDR3 has 13 residues. The V gene's germline CDR1 is ENHRY and CDR2 SYGVKD. Between the trimmed V and J ends, which lost 4 bases and 0 bases, there was a span of 6 bases. The CDR3 is CAISGNVNTEAFF. The CDR3 DNA reads TGTGCCATCAGTGGTAATGTGAACACTGAAGCTTTCTTT.

The chain has TRBV29-1 and TRBJ1-2; D is perhaps TRBD1 (6 bases). V was clipped by 7 bases and J by 7 bases, with 22 bases between them. This CDR3 is 14 amino acids long. Germline-derived CDR1 and CDR2 are SQVTM and ANQGSEA. CDR3 coding DNA: TGCAGCGCTGGCCCCCTTACAGGGCCGCGTGGCTACACCTTC. Translating it yields CSAGPLTGPRGYTF.

The DNA for the CDR3 is TGCGCCAGCAGCTGGGTCAGACAGGGGGACTATGGCTACACCTTC. Protein sequence: CASSWVRQGDYGYTF. The chain couples TRBV5-1 to TRBJ1-2; 9 bases fit TRBD1. The V gene's germline CDR1 is SGHRS and CDR2 YFSETQ. The CDR3 covers 15 residues. The V gene end was trimmed by 3 bases and the J gene end by 3 bases; junction bases not matched to a gene: 6. The entire variable domain, with the rest obtained from reference TRBV5-1 and TRBJ1-2, is as follows: KAGVTQTPRYLIKTRGQQVTLSCSPISGHRSVSWYQQTPGQGLQFLFEYFSETQRNKGNFPGRFSGRQFSNSRSEMNVSTLELGDSALYLCASSWVRQGDYGYTFGSGTRLTVV.